This T cell receptor beta chain was documented in a study of blood T cell repertoires in COVID-19. Study-level information: The United States, Italy and Spain supplied acute and convalescent COVID-19 samples. Sources were T cells, B-cell-depleted T cells, or PBMCs; the material itself was cDNA or gDNA.

In the original analysis: It was from reference gene primer amplification that nucleated cell counts were estimated. Clones were sequenced by immunoSEQ multiplex PCR, and TCRdb holds only the in-frame ones, with some missing. V and J calls and clone size are copied from that table; D and trimming were computed from the DNA. Here the sample spans around 60,000 clones, roughly 90% being singletons. This CDR3 comprises 13 residues. Trimming stripped 1 base from V and 9 bases from J, with 11 bases between. Per germline, CDR1 SGDLS and CDR2 YYNGEE. The TCR sequence derives from a man in his fifties with active COVID-19. J is TRBJ2-1 and V is TRBV9; no firm D call. Sequencing input: peripheral blood. The CDR3, as DNA: TGTGCCAGCAGCGTACTCACCGCTACTGAGCAGTTCTTC. Translated, it gives CASSVLTATEQFF.